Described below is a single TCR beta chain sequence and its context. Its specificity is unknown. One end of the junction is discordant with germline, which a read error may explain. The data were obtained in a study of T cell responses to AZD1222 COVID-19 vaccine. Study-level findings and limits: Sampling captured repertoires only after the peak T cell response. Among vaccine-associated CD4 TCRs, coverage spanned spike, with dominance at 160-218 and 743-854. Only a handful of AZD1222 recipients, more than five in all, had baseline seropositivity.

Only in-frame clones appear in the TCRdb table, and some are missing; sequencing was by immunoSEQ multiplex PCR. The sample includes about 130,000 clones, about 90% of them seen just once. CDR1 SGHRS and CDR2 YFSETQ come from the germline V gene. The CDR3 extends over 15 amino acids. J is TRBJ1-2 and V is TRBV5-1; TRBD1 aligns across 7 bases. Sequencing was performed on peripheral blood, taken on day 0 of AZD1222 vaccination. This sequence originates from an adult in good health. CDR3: CASSLEGAGSRLGYF. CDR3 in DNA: TGCGCCAGCAGCTTGGAGGGGGCAGGGTCGAGACTCGGGTACTTC. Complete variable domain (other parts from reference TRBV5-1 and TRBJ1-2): KAGVTQTPRYLIKTRGQQVTLSCSPISGHRSVSWYQQTPGQGLQFLFEYFSETQRNKGNFPGRFSGRQFSNSRSEMNVSTLELGDSALYLCASSLEGAGSRLGYFGSGTRLTVV.